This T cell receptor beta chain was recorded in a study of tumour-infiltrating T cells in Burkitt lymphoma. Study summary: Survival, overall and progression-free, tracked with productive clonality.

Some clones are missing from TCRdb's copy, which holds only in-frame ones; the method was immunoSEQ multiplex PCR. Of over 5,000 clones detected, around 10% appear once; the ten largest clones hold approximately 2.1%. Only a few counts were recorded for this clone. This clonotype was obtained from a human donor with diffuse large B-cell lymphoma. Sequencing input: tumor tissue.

The CDR3 nucleotides read TGTGCCAGCAGCTCGACTAGCCTTCCCCGGTTTGCAGATACGCAGTATTTT. This sequence encodes CASSSTSLPRFADTQYF. V usage is TRBV11-2 and J usage is TRBJ2-3, with 7 bases matching TRBD2. Per the germline V gene, CDR1 is SGHAT and CDR2 is FQNNGV. The CDR3 extends over 17 amino acids. The J segment lost 4 bases and the V segment lost 4 bases, leaving 14 bases of the junction unmatched.